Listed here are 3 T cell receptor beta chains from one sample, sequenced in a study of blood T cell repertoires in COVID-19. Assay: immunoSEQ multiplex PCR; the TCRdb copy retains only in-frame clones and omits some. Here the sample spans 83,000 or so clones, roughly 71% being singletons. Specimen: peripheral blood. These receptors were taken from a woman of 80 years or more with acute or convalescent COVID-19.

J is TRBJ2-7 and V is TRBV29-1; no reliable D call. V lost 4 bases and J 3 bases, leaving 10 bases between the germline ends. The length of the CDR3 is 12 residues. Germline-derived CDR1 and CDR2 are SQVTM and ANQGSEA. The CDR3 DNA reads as TGCAGCGTTGCGGAGATGGGCTACGAGCAGTACTTC. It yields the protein CSVAEMGYEQYF.

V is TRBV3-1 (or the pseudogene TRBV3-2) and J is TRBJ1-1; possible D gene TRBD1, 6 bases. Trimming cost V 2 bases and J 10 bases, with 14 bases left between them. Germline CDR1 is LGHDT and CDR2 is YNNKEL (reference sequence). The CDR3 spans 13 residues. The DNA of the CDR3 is TGTGCCAGCAGCCAAAAGGGTGGGGGCTTAGCTTTCTTT. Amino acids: CASSQKGGGLAFF.

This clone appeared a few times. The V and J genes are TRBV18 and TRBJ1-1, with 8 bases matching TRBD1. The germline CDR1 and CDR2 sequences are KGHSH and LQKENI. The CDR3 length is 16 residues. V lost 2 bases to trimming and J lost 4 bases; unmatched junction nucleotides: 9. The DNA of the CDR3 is TGTGCCAGCTCACCATCTTCTAGACAGGGGATCACTGAAGCTTTCTTT. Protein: CASSPSSRQGITEAFF. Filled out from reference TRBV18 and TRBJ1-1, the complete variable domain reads NAGVMQNPRHLVRRRGQEARLRCSPMKGHSHVYWYRQLPEEGLKFMVYLQKENIIDESGMPKERFSAEFPKEGPSILRIQQVVRGDSAAYFCASSPSSRQGITEAFFGQGTRLTVV.